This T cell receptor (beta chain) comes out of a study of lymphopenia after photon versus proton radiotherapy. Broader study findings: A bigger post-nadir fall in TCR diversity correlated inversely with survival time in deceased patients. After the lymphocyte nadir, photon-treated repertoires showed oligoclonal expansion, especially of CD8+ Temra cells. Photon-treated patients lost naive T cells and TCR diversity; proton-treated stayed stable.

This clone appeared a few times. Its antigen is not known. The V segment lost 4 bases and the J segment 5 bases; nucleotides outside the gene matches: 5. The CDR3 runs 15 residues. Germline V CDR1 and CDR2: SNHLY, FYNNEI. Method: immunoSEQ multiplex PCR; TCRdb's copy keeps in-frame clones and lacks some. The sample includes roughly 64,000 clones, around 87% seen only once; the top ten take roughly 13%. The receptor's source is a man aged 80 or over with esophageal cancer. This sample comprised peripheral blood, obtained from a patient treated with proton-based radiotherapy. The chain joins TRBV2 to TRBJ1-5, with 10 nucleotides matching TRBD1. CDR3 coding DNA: TGTGCCAGCAGTGCCCAAGGACAGGGGGATCAGCCCCAGCATTTT. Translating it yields CASSAQGQGDQPQHF.